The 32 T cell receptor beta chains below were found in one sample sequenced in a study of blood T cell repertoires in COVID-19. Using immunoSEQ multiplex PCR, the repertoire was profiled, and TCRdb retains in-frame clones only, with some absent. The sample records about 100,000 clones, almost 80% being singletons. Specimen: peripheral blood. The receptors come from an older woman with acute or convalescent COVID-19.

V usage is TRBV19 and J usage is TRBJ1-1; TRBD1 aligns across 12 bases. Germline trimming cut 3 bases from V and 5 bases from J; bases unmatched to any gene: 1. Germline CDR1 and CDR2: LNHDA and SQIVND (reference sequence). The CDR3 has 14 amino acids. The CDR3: CASSMGQGATEAFF. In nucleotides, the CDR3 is TGTGCCAGTAGTATGGGACAGGGGGCAACTGAAGCTTTCTTT.

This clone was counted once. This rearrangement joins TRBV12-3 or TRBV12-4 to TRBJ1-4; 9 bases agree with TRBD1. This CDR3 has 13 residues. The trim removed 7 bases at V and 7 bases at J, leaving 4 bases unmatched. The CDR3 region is CASTLDRGEKLFF. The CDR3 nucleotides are TGTGCCAGCACGCTGGACAGGGGTGAAAAACTGTTTTTT.

CDR3 sequence: CASSPDREYGYTF. As DNA, the CDR3 is TGTGCCAGCTCACCGGACAGGGAGTATGGCTACACCTTC. This chain links TRBV18 with TRBJ1-2, with 8 bases matching TRBD1. This CDR3 has 13 amino acids. Germline V gene data show CDR1 as KGHSH and CDR2 as LQKENI. The trim removed 3 bases at V and 5 bases at J, leaving 2 bases unmatched. The variable domain in full, completed from reference TRBV18 and TRBJ1-2, reads NAGVMQNPRHLVRRRGQEARLRCSPMKGHSHVYWYRQLPEEGLKFMVYLQKENIIDESGMPKERFSAEFPKEGPSILRIQQVVRGDSAAYFCASSPDREYGYTFGSGTRLTVV.

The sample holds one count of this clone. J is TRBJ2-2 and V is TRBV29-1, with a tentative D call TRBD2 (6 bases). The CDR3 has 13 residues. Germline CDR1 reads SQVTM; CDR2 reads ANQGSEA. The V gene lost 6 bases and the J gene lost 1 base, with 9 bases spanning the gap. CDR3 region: CSVGTLNTGELFF. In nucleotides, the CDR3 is TGCAGCGTCGGGACTTTGAACACCGGGGAGCTGTTTTTT.

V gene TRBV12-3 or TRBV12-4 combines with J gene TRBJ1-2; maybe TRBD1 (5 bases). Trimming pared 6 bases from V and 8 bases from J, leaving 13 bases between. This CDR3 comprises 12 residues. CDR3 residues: CASSQGILGYTF. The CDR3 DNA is TGTGCCAGCAGCCAGGGAATTTTAGGCTACACCTTC.

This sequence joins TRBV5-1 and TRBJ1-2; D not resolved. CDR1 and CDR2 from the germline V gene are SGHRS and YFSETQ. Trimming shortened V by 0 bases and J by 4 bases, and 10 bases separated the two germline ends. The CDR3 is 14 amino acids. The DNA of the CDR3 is TGCGCCAGCAGCTTGGAGGCACAGCCCTATGGCTACACCTTC. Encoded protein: CASSLEAQPYGYTF. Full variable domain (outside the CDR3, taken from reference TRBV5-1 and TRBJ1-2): KAGVTQTPRYLIKTRGQQVTLSCSPISGHRSVSWYQQTPGQGLQFLFEYFSETQRNKGNFPGRFSGRQFSNSRSEMNVSTLELGDSALYLCASSLEAQPYGYTFGSGTRLTVV.

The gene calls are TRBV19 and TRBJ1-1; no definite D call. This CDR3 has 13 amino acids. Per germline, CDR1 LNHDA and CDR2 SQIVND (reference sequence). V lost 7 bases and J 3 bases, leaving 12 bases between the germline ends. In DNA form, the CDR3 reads TGTGCCAGTACCGATGTTAGTGACACTGAAGCTTTCTTT. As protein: CASTDVSDTEAFF.

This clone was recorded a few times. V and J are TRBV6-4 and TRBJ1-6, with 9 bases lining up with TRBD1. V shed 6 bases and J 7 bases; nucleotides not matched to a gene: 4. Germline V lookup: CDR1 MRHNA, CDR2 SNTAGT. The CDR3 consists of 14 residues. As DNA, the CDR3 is TGTGCCAGCAGCCGGGACAGGGTGAATTCACCCCTCCACTTT. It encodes CASSRDRVNSPLHF.

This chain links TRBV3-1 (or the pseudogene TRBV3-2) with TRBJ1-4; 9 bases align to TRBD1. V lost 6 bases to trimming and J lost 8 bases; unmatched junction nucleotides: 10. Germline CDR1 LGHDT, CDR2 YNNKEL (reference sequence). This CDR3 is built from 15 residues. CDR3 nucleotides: TGTGCCAGCAGGGATTCCGGGACAGGGTCGGAAAAACTGTTTTTT. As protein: CASRDSGTGSEKLFF.

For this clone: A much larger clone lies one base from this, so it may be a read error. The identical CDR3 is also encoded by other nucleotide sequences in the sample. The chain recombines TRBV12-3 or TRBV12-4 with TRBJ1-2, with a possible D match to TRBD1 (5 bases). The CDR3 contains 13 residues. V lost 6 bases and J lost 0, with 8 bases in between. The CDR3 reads CASSQTANYGYTF. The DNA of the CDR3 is TGTGCCAGCAGCCAGACAGCTAACTATGGCTACACCTTC.

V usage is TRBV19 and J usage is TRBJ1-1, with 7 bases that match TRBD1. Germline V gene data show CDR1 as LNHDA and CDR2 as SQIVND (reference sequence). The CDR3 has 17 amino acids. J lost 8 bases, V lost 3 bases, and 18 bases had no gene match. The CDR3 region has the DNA TGTGCCAGTAGTATGAGGAGTCAGGGGGTGTCTCGCCAGGAAGCTTTCTTT. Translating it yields CASSMRSQGVSRQEAFF.

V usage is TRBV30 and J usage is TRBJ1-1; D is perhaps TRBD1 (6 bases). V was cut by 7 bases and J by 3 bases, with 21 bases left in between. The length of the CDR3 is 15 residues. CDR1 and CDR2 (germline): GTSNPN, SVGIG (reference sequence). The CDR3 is CALTDRTVRHTEAFF. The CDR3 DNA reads TGTGCCTTAACAGATCGGACAGTGAGGCACACTGAAGCTTTCTTT. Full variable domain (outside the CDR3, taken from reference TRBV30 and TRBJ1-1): SQTIHQWPATLVQPVGSPLSLECTVEGTSNPNLYWYRQAAGRGLQLLFYSVGIGQISSEVPQNLSASRPQDRQFILSSKKLLLSDSGFYLCALTDRTVRHTEAFFGQGTRLTVV.

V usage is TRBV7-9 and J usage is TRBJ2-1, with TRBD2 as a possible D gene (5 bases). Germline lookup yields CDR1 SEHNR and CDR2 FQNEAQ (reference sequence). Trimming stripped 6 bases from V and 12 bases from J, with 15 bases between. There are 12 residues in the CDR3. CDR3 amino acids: CASSLRDLGQFF. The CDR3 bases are TGTGCCAGCAGTTTACGGGATTTAGGGCAGTTCTTC. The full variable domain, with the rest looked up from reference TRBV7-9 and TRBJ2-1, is DTGVSQNPRHKITKRGQNVTFRCDPISEHNRLYWYRQTLGQGPEFLTYFQNEAQLEKSRLLSDRFSAERPKGSFSTLEIQRTEQGDSAMYLCASSLRDLGQFFGPGTRLTVL.

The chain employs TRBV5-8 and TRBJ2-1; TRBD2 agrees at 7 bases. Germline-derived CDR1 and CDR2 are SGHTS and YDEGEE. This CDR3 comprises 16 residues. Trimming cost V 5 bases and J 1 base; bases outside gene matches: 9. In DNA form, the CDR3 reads TGTGCCAGCAGTTATTGGGAGGGCGCTTCCTACAATGAGCAGTTCTTC. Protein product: CASSYWEGASYNEQFF.

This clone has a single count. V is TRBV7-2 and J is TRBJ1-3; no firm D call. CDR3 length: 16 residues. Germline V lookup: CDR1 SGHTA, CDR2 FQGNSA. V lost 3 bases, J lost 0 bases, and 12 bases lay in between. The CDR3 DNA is TGTGCCAGCAGCTTCTCCGACTTGAGCTCTGGAAACACCATATATTTT. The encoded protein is CASSFSDLSSGNTIYF.

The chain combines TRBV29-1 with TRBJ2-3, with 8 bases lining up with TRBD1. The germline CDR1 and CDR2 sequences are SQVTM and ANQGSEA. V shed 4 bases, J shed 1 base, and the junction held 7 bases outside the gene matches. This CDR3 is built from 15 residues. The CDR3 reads CSVGRLDRGTDTQYF. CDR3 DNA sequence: TGCAGCGTTGGGCGTCTGGACAGGGGCACAGATACGCAGTATTTT.

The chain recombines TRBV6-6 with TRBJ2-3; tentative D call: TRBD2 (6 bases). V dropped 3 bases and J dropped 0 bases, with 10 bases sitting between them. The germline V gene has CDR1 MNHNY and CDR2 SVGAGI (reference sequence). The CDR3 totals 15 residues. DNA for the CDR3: TGTGCCAGCAGTTATCGCGGGGATAGCACAGATACGCAGTATTTT. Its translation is CASSYRGDSTDTQYF.

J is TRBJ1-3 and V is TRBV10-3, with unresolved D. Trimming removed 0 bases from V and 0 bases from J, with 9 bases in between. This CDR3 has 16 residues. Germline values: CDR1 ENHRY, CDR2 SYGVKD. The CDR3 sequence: CAISESLGSSGNTIYF. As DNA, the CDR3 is TGTGCCATCAGTGAGTCGTTAGGGAGCTCTGGAAACACCATATATTTT.

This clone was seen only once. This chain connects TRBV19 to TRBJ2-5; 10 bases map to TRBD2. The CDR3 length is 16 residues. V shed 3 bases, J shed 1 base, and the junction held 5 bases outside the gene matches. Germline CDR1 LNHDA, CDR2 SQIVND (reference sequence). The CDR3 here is CASSISGTSVQETQYF. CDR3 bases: TGTGCCAGTAGTATCTCTGGGACTAGCGTCCAAGAGACCCAGTACTTC.

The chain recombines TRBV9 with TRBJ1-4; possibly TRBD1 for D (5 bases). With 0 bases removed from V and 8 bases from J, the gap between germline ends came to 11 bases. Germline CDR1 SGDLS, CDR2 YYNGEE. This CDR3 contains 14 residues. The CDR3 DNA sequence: TGTGCCAGCAGCGTAGGGCAGGGAAGGGAAAAACTGTTTTTT. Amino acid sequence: CASSVGQGREKLFF.

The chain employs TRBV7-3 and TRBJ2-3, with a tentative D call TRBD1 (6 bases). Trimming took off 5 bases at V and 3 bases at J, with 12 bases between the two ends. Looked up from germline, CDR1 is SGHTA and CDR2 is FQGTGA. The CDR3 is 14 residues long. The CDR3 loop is CASSPNRVTDTQYF. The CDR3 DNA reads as TGTGCCAGCAGCCCGAACAGGGTGACAGATACGCAGTATTTT.

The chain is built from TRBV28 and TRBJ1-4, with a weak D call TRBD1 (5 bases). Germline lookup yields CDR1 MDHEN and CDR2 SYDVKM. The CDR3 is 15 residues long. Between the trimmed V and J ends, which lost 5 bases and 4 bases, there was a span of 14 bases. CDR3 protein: CASSVGTTSNEKLFF. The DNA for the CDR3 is TGTGCCAGCAGTGTCGGGACTACCAGTAATGAAAAACTGTTTTTT.

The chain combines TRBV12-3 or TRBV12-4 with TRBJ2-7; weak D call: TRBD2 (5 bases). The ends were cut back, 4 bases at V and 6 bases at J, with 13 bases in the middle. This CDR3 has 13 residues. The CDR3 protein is CASSSVPGGEQYV. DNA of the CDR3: TGTGCCAGCAGTTCGGTCCCCGGAGGCGAGCAGTACGTC.

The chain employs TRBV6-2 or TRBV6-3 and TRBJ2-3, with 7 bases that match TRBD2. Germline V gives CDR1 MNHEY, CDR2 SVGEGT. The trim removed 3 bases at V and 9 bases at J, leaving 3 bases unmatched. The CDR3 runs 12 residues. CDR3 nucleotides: TGTGCCAGCAGTTATGCGGGAGAAACGCAGTATTTT. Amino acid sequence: CASSYAGETQYF.

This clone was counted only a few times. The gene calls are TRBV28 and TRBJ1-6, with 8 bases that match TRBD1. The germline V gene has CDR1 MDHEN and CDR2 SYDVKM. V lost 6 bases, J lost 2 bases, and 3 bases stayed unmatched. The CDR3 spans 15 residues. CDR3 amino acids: CASRPDRAYNSPLHF. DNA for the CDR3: TGTGCCAGCAGACCGGACAGGGCCTATAATTCACCCCTCCACTTT.

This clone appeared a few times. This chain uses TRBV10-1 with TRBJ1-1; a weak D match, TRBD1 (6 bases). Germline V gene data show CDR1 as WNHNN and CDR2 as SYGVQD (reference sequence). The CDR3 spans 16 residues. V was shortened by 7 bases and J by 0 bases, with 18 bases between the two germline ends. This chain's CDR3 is CASTPDRSFMNTEAFF. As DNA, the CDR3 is TGCGCCAGCACTCCCGACAGGAGTTTCATGAACACTGAAGCTTTCTTT.

The CDR3 reads CASSLSGGTGELFF. In DNA, the CDR3 is TGTGCCAGCAGCTTATCAGGGGGAACCGGGGAGCTGTTTTTT. The chain combines TRBV7-9 with TRBJ2-2, with 7 bases matching TRBD1. CDR3 length: 14 residues. The V gene's germline CDR1 is SEHNR and CDR2 FQNEAQ (reference sequence). Trimming removed 2 bases from V and 5 bases from J; junction bases left unmatched: 2.

CDR3 sequence reads: CASNPTDNYGYTF. The CDR3 DNA reads as TGTGCCAGCAACCCGACAGATAACTATGGCTACACCTTC. The chain combines TRBV2 with TRBJ1-2; perhaps TRBD1 as D (5 bases). Germline V lookup: CDR1 SNHLY, CDR2 FYNNEI. The CDR3 spans 13 residues. V was shortened by 7 bases and J by 1 base, with 10 bases between the two germline ends.

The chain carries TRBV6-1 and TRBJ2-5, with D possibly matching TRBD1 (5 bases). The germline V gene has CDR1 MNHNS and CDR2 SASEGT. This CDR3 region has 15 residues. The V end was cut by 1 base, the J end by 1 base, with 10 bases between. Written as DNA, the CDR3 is TGTGCCAGCAGTGAAGTGGACATGATCCAAGAGACCCAGTACTTC. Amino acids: CASSEVDMIQETQYF.

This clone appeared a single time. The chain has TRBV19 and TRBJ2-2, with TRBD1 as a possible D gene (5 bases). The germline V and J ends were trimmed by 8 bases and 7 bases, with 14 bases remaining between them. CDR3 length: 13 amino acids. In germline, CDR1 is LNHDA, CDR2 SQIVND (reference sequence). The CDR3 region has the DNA TGTGCCAGTCAGGGTTGGATAGACGGGGAGCTGTTTTTT. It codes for CASQGWIDGELFF.

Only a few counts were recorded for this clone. The CDR3 nucleotides read TGTGCCAGTAGTACGAGAGACTATGGCTACACCTTC. Protein product: CASSTRDYGYTF. V gene TRBV19 combines with J gene TRBJ1-2; unclear D gene. This CDR3 has 12 residues. Germline CDR1 LNHDA, CDR2 SQIVND (reference sequence). Trimming cost V 4 bases and J 3 bases, with 6 bases left between them.

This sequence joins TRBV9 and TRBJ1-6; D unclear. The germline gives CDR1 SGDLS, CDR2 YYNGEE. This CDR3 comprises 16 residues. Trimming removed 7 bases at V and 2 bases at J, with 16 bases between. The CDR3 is CASSRGVGAYNSPLHF. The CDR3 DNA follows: TGTGCCAGCTCACGGGGTGTGGGTGCCTATAATTCACCCCTCCACTTT.